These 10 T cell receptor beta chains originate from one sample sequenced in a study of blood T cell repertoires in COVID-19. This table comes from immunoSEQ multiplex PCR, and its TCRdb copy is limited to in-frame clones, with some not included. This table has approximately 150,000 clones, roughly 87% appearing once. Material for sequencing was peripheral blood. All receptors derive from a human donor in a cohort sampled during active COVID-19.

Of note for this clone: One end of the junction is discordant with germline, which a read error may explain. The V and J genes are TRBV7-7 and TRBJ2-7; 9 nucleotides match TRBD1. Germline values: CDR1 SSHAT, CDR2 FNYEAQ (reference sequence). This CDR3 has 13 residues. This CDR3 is CASSYDRGSEQYF. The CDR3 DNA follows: TGTGCTAGCAGCTACGACAGGGGGTCCGAGCAGTACTTC.

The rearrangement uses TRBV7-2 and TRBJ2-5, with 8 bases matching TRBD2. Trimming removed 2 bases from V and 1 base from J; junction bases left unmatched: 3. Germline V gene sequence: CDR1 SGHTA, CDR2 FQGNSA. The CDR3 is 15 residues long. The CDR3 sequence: CASSLLSGGQETQYF. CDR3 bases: TGTGCCAGCAGCTTATTAAGCGGGGGCCAAGAGACCCAGTACTTC.

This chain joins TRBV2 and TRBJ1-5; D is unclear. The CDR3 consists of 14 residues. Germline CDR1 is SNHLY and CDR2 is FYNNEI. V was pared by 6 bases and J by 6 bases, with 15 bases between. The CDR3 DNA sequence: TGTGCCAGCAGGAAAGCGCCGACCGGTCAGCCCCAGCATTTT. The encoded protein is CASRKAPTGQPQHF. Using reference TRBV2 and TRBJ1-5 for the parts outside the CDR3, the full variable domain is EPEVTQTPSHQVTQMGQEVILRCVPISNHLYFYWYRQILGQKVEFLVSFYNNEISEKSEIFDDQFSVERPDGSNFTLKIRSTKLEDSAMYFCASRKAPTGQPQHFGDGTRLSIL.

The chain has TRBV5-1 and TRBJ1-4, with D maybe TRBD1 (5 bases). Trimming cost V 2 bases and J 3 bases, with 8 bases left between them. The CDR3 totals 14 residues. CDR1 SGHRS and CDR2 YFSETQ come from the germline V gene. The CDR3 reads CASSLEGANEKLFF. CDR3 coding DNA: TGCGCCAGCAGCTTAGAAGGGGCTAATGAAAAACTGTTTTTT.

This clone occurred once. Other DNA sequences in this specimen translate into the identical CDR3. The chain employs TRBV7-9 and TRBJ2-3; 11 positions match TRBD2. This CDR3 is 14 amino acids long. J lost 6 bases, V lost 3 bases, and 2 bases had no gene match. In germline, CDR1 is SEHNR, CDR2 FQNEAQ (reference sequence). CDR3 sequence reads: CASSFSGGADTQYF. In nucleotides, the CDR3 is TGTGCCAGCAGCTTTAGCGGGGGGGCTGATACGCAGTATTTT.

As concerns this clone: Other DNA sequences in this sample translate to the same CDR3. The CDR3 bases are TGCGCCAGCAGCTTGAGGCAGGGGCTGAACACTGAAGCTTTCTTT. Translating gives CASSLRQGLNTEAFF. The rearrangement joins TRBV5-1 to TRBJ1-1; a possible D gene is TRBD1 (6 bases). CDR1 is SGHRS and CDR2 is YFSETQ in the germline V gene. Trimming removed 1 base at V and 0 bases at J, with 10 bases between. CDR3 length: 15 amino acids.

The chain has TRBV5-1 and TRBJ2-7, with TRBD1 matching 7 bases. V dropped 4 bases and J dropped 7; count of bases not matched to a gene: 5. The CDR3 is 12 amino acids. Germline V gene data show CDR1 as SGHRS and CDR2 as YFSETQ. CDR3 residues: CASSRDREEQYF. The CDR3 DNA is TGCGCCAGCAGCCGTGACAGGGAAGAGCAGTACTTC.

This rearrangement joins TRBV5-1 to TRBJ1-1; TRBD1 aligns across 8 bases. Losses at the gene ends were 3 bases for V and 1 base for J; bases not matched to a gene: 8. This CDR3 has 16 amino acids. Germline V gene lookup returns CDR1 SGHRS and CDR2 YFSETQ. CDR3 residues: CASSWTGSYGNTEAFF. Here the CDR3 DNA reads TGCGCCAGCAGCTGGACAGGGAGTTACGGGAACACTGAAGCTTTCTTT.

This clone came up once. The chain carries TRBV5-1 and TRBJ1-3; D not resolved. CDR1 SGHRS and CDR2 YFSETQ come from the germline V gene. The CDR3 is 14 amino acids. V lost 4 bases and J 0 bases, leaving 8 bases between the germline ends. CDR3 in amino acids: CASSEGLSGNTIYF. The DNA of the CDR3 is TGCGCCAGCAGCGAGGGCCTCTCTGGAAACACCATATATTTT.

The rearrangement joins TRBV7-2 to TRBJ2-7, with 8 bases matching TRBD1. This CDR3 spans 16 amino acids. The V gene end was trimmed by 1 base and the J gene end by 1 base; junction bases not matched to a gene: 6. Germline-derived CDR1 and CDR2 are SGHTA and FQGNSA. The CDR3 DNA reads TGTGCCAGCAGCTTAGGCCCGGGACAGGCTTCCTACGAGCAGTACTTC. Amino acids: CASSLGPGQASYEQYF.